The 26 T cell receptor beta chains below were found in one sample sequenced in a study of cytomegalovirus exposure and HLA in healthy donors. The PCR made use of 60 Vbeta and 13 Jbeta primers. Sequencing was performed with immunoSEQ multiplex PCR; in TCRdb, only in-frame clones are kept and a portion is missing. Of more than 95,000 clones listed, 75% are singletons. The source material was PBMCs. All receptors come from a woman aged 50 to 60 in good health and CMV-seronegative.

For the CDR3, the DNA is TGTGCCAGCAGCTTGGTCAGCGGGAGGGATTTAAATGAGCAGTTCTTC. Translating it yields CASSLVSGRDLNEQFF. This rearrangement joins TRBV5-5 to TRBJ2-1; 10 bases match TRBD2. Germline loops: CDR1 SGHKS, CDR2 YYEKEE (reference sequence). J was trimmed by 7 bases and V by 0 bases; bases with no gene match: 7. The CDR3 consists of 16 residues.

The chain couples TRBV4-3 to TRBJ2-7, with D possibly being TRBD2 (6 bases). Germline V CDR1 and CDR2: LGHNA, YSLEER. The CDR3 runs to 15 residues. V dropped 3 bases and J dropped 0 bases, with 12 bases sitting between them. The CDR3 here is CASSQGGMSSYEQYF. The CDR3 region has the DNA TGCGCCAGCAGCCAGGGAGGTATGAGCTCCTACGAGCAGTACTTC.

This clone was detected only once. CDR3 nucleotide sequence: TGTGCCAGCAGTCCGGTCTCCTACGAGCAGTACTTC. Translating it yields CASSPVSYEQYF. The chain joins TRBV2 to TRBJ2-7; D is unclear. Trimming stripped 5 bases from V and 0 bases from J, with 5 bases between. CDR1 SNHLY and CDR2 FYNNEI come from the germline V gene. The CDR3 runs to 12 residues.

The chain uses TRBV19 and TRBJ2-5; 12 nucleotides align to TRBD2. The V gene end was trimmed by 4 bases and the J gene end by 0 bases; junction bases not matched to a gene: 9. There are 18 residues in the CDR3. Germline CDR1 reads LNHDA; CDR2 reads SQIVND (reference sequence). The CDR3 reads CASSTRTSGKTYQETQYF. The CDR3, as DNA: TGTGCCAGTAGTACCCGGACTAGCGGGAAGACGTACCAAGAGACCCAGTACTTC.

This chain connects TRBV4-1 to TRBJ2-1; TRBD2 agrees at 8 bases. Germline CDR1 and CDR2: MGHRA and YSYEKL. The J segment lost 4 bases and the V segment lost 4 bases, leaving 3 bases of the junction unmatched. CDR3 size: 14 residues. DNA of the CDR3: TGCGCCAGCAGCCTTACTAGCGGATACAATGAGCAGTTCTTC. Amino acids: CASSLTSGYNEQFF.

The gene calls are TRBV28 and TRBJ1-1, with no clear D. V gave up 9 bases and J gave up 5 bases, with 10 bases separating them. The CDR3 covers 11 residues. Germline CDR1 and CDR2: MDHEN and SYDVKM. CDR3 loop: CASRTGTEAFF. CDR3 DNA sequence: TGTGCCAGTCGAACCGGGACTGAAGCTTTCTTT.

This clone was detected only a few times. J is TRBJ2-2 and V is TRBV6-1; maybe TRBD2 (6 bases). CDR3 length: 13 amino acids. Germline loops: CDR1 MNHNS, CDR2 SASEGT. Trimming removed 2 bases from V and 6 bases from J, with 7 bases in between. The chain's CDR3 is CASSERRAGELFF. CDR3 in DNA: TGTGCCAGCAGTGAAAGGAGGGCCGGGGAGCTGTTTTTT.

In the case of this clone: Other DNA sequences in the sample encode the same CDR3. The chain carries TRBV27 and TRBJ1-3; 8 nucleotides align to TRBD1. This CDR3 region has 14 residues. Trimming cost V 4 bases and J 3 bases; bases outside gene matches: 2. The germline V gene encodes CDR1 MNHEY and CDR2 SMNVEV (reference sequence). The CDR3 reads CASSSTGVGNTIYF. CDR3 DNA: TGTGCCAGCAGTTCGACAGGGGTTGGAAACACCATATATTTT.

V usage is TRBV29-1 and J usage is TRBJ2-7; 11 nucleotides match TRBD2. Trimming removed 6 bases from V and 6 bases from J; junction bases left unmatched: 10. This CDR3 comprises 14 residues. Per the germline V gene, CDR1 is SQVTM and CDR2 is ANQGSEA. As DNA, the CDR3 is TGCAGCGTCGGTACTAGCGGGAGCCCTACCGAGCAGTACTTC. Protein sequence: CSVGTSGSPTEQYF.

The gene calls are TRBV5-1 and TRBJ2-5, with 7 bases fitting TRBD1. The CDR3 length is 15 residues. The V gene's germline CDR1 is SGHRS and CDR2 YFSETQ. V was pared by 4 bases and J by 3 bases, with 9 bases of the junction left unmatched. The CDR3: CASSTTGTAEETQYF. CDR3 nucleotides: TGCGCCAGCAGCACGACCGGGACAGCGGAAGAGACCCAGTACTTC.

The chain employs TRBV29-1 and TRBJ1-1, with 8 nucleotides matching TRBD1. This CDR3 has 16 residues. The germline gives CDR1 SQVTM, CDR2 ANQGSEA. V trimming: 1 base; J trimming: 0 bases; junction bases outside the gene matches: 7. CDR3 nucleotide sequence: TGCAGCGTTGAAGTTTCAGGGGGCCCTGTGAACACTGAAGCTTTCTTT. Translation: CSVEVSGGPVNTEAFF. The entire variable domain, with the rest obtained from reference TRBV29-1 and TRBJ1-1, is as follows: SAVISQKPSRDICQRGTSLTIQCQVDSQVTMMFWYRQQPGQSLTLIATANQGSEATYESGFVIDKFPISRPNLTFSTLTVSNMSPEDSSIYLCSVEVSGGPVNTEAFFGQGTRLTVV.

The V call is TRBV4-2, the J call TRBJ1-5, with D perhaps matching TRBD1 (5 bases). CDR1 and CDR2 from the germline V gene are LGHNA and YNFKEQ. The CDR3 runs to 18 residues. The V and J ends lost 4 bases and 2 bases respectively, with 21 bases between them. CDR3 nucleotide sequence: TGTGCCAGCAGCCCAGATGCGGGGAGGGGTGTGCGCAATCAGCCCCAGCATTTT. Encoded protein: CASSPDAGRGVRNQPQHF.

The chain employs TRBV7-8 and TRBJ1-1; tentative D call: TRBD1 (5 bases). Germline V gives CDR1 SGHVS, CDR2 FQNEAQ. V dropped 5 bases and J dropped 2 bases, with 18 bases sitting between them. This CDR3 comprises 16 residues. The CDR3 nucleotides are TGTGCCAGCAGCCGTACAGGTTCCAAACACAACACTGAAGCTTTCTTT. Residues: CASSRTGSKHNTEAFF.

This chain uses TRBV7-2 with TRBJ1-1; D remains ambiguous. The germline V gene encodes CDR1 SGHTA and CDR2 FQGNSA. V lost 2 bases to trimming and J lost 5 bases, with 9 bases between them. This CDR3 is built from 13 residues. The CDR3 DNA is TGTGCCAGCAGCTTAAGAGGGCCTACTGAAGCTTTCTTT. Protein: CASSLRGPTEAFF.

The chain links TRBV7-2 to TRBJ2-3; D is perhaps TRBD2 (5 bases). Between the trimmed V and J ends, which lost 2 bases and 0 bases, there was a span of 12 bases. Per the germline V gene, CDR1 is SGHTA and CDR2 is FQGNSA. The CDR3 runs 16 residues. CDR3 region: CASSLFAGLSTDTQYF. DNA of the CDR3: TGTGCCAGCAGCTTATTCGCGGGCTTAAGCACAGATACGCAGTATTTT.

This rearrangement joins TRBV28 to TRBJ2-1, with 11 bases aligning to TRBD2. Trimming took 5 bases from V and 9 from J; bases not matched to a gene: 9. The CDR3 consists of 15 residues. From germline, CDR1 is MDHEN and CDR2 SYDVKM. CDR3 sequence reads: CASSPTSGIMAEQFF. CDR3 bases: TGTGCCAGCAGTCCGACTAGCGGGATTATGGCTGAGCAGTTCTTC.

This clone was seen only a few times. V and J are TRBV6-5 and TRBJ1-4; 9 bases map to TRBD1. The CDR3 sequence is 15 residues long. V shed 4 bases and J 8 bases; nucleotides not matched to a gene: 8. The germline CDR1 and CDR2 sequences are MNHEY and SVGAGI. This chain's CDR3 is CASSSRDRAAEKLFF. As DNA, the CDR3 is TGTGCCAGCAGTTCCCGGGACAGGGCTGCCGAAAAACTGTTTTTT.

As for this clone: The junction departs from germline at one end; a sequencing error may be responsible. The chain has TRBV7-9 and TRBJ1-1; no reliable D call. CDR3 length: 14 amino acids. Germline CDR1 is SEHNR and CDR2 is FQNEAQ (reference sequence). The CDR3 nucleotides are TGTTCCAGCAGCTTAGAATCCGTGAACACTGAAGCTTTCTTT. It specifies CSSSLESVNTEAFF.

This clone came up a few times. This chain connects TRBV5-1 to TRBJ2-3; the D is unclear. Per germline, CDR1 SGHRS and CDR2 YFSETQ. Trimming left V 4 bases short and J 1 base short, with 13 bases between. The CDR3 has 15 residues. The CDR3 region has the DNA TGCGCCAGCAGCCCCCAAGGAGCCCGCACAGATACGCAGTATTTT. This sequence encodes CASSPQGARTDTQYF.

This clone appeared a few times. The chain has TRBV10-3 and TRBJ1-1; a weak D match, TRBD1 (5 bases). V lost 0 bases and J lost 5, with 10 bases in between. There are 14 residues in the CDR3. Germline CDR1 and CDR2: ENHRY and SYGVKD. CDR3 sequence: CAISESWGGTEAFF. The CDR3 nucleotides are TGTGCCATCAGTGAGTCCTGGGGGGGGACTGAAGCTTTCTTT.

The chain carries TRBV19 and TRBJ2-1, with a tentative D call TRBD2 (6 bases). The CDR3 runs 15 residues. Germline CDR1 is LNHDA and CDR2 is SQIVND (reference sequence). V was cut by 3 bases and J by 0 bases, with 9 bases left in between. The CDR3 protein is CASSMWRDSYNEQFF. The CDR3 DNA reads as TGTGCCAGTAGTATGTGGCGGGACTCCTACAATGAGCAGTTCTTC.

The V gene is TRBV6-6, the J gene TRBJ2-5, with TRBD2 as a possible D gene (6 bases). CDR3 size: 14 residues. V was clipped by 5 bases and J by 5 bases, with 15 bases between them. From germline, CDR1 is MNHNY and CDR2 SVGAGI (reference sequence). DNA of the CDR3: TGTGCCAGCAGTAATCTTGGGACTGGGGAGACCCAGTACTTC. It encodes CASSNLGTGETQYF.

This sequence joins TRBV7-9 and TRBJ2-1; D is ambiguous. CDR3 length: 17 residues. Trimming took off 0 bases at V and 3 bases at J, with 15 bases between the two ends. Germline-derived CDR1 and CDR2 are SEHNR and FQNEAQ (reference sequence). The chain's CDR3 is CASSLAPFGLGYNEQFF. For the CDR3, the DNA is TGTGCCAGCAGCTTAGCGCCCTTTGGCCTAGGCTACAATGAGCAGTTCTTC.

The chain has TRBV27 and TRBJ1-2, with D possibly matching TRBD1 (6 bases). This CDR3 comprises 14 residues. V lost 5 bases and J lost 5, with 15 bases in between. Germline assignment: CDR1 MNHEY and CDR2 SMNVEV (reference sequence). In DNA form, the CDR3 reads TGTGCCAGCAGTCCTCGGACAGCCCAGTATGGCTACACCTTC. Its translation is CASSPRTAQYGYTF.

The chain is built from TRBV19 and TRBJ2-5; D might be TRBD2 (6 bases). The CDR3 length is 16 residues. Trimming took 1 base from V and 7 from J, leaving 19 bases between them. The V gene's germline CDR1 is LNHDA and CDR2 SQIVND (reference sequence). The CDR3 here is CASSIGGGTAPGTQYF. CDR3 coding DNA: TGTGCCAGTAGTATAGGGGGCGGGACGGCCCCAGGGACCCAGTACTTC.

The chain carries TRBV4-3 and TRBJ1-4; 8 bases line up with TRBD1. Germline loops: CDR1 LGHNA, CDR2 YSLEER. The ends lost 2 bases at V and 9 bases at J; junction bases unmatched: 5. The CDR3 sequence is 14 residues long. CDR3 DNA: TGCGCCAGCAGCCAACCAGGGACAGGACAAAAACTGTTTTTT. Its protein product is CASSQPGTGQKLFF.